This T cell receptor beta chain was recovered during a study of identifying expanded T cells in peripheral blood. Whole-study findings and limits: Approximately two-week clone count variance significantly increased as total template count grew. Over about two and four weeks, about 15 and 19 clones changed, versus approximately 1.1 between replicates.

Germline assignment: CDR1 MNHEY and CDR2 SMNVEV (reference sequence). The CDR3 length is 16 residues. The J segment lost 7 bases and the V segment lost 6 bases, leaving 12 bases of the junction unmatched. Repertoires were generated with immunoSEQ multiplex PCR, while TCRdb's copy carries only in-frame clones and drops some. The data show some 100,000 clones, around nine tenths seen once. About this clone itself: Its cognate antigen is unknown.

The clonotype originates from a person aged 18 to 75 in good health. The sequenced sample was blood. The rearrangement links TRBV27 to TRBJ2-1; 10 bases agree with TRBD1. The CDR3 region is CASRLGLGQGWNEQFF. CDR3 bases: TGTGCCAGCAGGCTCGGGCTGGGACAGGGGTGGAATGAGCAGTTCTTC.